One sample yielded the 28 T cell receptor beta chains listed below, sequenced in a study of blood T cell repertoires in COVID-19. Sequencing was performed with immunoSEQ multiplex PCR; in TCRdb, only in-frame clones are kept and a portion is missing. The sample contains roughly 230,000 clones, about 91% of which appear only once. The source material was peripheral blood. The receptors come from a woman aged 40 to 50 who had recovered from COVID-19.

J is TRBJ2-5 and V is TRBV6-4; D ambiguous. The CDR3 covers 13 residues. CDR1 and CDR2 (germline): MRHNA, SNTAGT. V was cut by 0 bases and J by 2 bases, with 4 bases left in between. The CDR3, as DNA: TGTGCCAGCAGTGACTCGGAGCAAGAGACCCAGTACTTC. Amino acids: CASSDSEQETQYF.

Here the CDR3 reads CASSDRGGSEKLFF. The DNA for the CDR3 is TGTGCCAGTAGTGACAGGGGGGGTTCTGAAAAACTGTTTTTT. The chain couples TRBV19 to TRBJ1-4, with 9 bases lining up with TRBD1. Germline CDR1 is LNHDA and CDR2 is SQIVND (reference sequence). The CDR3 is 14 amino acids. The trim removed 5 bases at V and 7 bases at J, leaving 5 bases unmatched.

This clone was counted a single time. The genes are TRBV14 and TRBJ1-2; unclear D gene. Trimming took 0 bases from V and 6 from J, leaving 8 bases between them. The germline V gene has CDR1 SGHDN and CDR2 FVKESK. The CDR3 length is 13 residues. CDR3 nucleotides: TGTGCCAGCAGCCAAGATTCGGGTAATGGCTACACCTTC. Its protein product is CASSQDSGNGYTF.

The chain uses TRBV29-1 and TRBJ1-4; 7 bases match TRBD1. V was pared by 7 bases and J by 7 bases, with 6 bases of the junction left unmatched. The CDR3 is 12 amino acids. Germline loops: CDR1 SQVTM, CDR2 ANQGSEA. The CDR3 nucleotides are TGCAGCGCTACGACAGGGTTTGAAAAACTGTTTTTT. As protein: CSATTGFEKLFF.

The chain carries TRBV12-5 and TRBJ1-1; 9 positions match TRBD1. This CDR3 has 14 amino acids. Germline assignment: CDR1 LGHNT and CDR2 FRNRAP. With V trimmed by 5 bases and J by 4 bases, 5 bases remained unmatched. CDR3 sequence reads: CASGRQGVGTEAFF. The DNA for the CDR3 is TGTGCTAGTGGTCGACAGGGGGTGGGCACTGAAGCTTTCTTT.

The chain employs TRBV27 and TRBJ2-1; 8 nucleotides line up with TRBD2. Unmatched junction bases numbered 11, after V lost 5 bases and J lost 5 bases. Germline V gene sequence: CDR1 MNHEY, CDR2 SMNVEV (reference sequence). CDR3 length: 16 amino acids. Here the CDR3 DNA reads TGTGCCAGCAGTCCGGCCGGGGAGCGGGGGAACAATGAGCAGTTCTTC. Translation: CASSPAGERGNNEQFF.

The rearrangement joins TRBV11-2 to TRBJ2-5, with TRBD2 matching over 9 bases. CDR1 and CDR2 from the germline V gene are SGHAT and FQNNGV. The CDR3 is 14 amino acids. The V and J ends lost 1 base and 7 bases, in that order; junction bases with no gene match: 4. This CDR3 is CASSLASGVGTQYF. CDR3 in DNA: TGTGCCAGCAGCTTAGCTAGCGGGGTCGGGACCCAGTACTTC.

The V and J genes are TRBV11-2 and TRBJ2-3, with D possibly matching TRBD2 (6 bases). The length of the CDR3 is 16 residues. CDR1 SGHAT and CDR2 FQNNGV come from the germline V gene. V lost 5 bases and J lost 1, with 16 bases in between. CDR3 DNA sequence: TGTGCCAGCAGCCCGATCCGGGGAGGCGGCACAGATACGCAGTATTTT. This gives the protein CASSPIRGGGTDTQYF.

Only one count was recorded for this clone. The chain's CDR3 is CAWDRGPGGQFF. CDR3 nucleotides: TGTGCCTGGGACAGGGGGCCGGGTGGGCAGTTCTTC. This chain links TRBV30 with TRBJ2-1; 10 bases map to TRBD1. The germline CDR1 and CDR2 sequences are GTSNPN and SVGIG (reference sequence). The CDR3 totals 12 residues. Trimming cost V 5 bases and J 12 bases; bases outside gene matches: 7.

The rearrangement links TRBV27 to TRBJ2-7; 7 bases are shared with TRBD2. This CDR3 has 18 amino acids. Looked up from germline, CDR1 is MNHEY and CDR2 is SMNVEV (reference sequence). Trimming cost V 3 bases and J 0 bases; bases outside gene matches: 14. The CDR3 here is CASSLAPPLAEPSYEQYV. In DNA form, the CDR3 reads TGTGCCAGCAGTTTGGCGCCCCCTCTAGCGGAGCCCTCCTACGAGCAGTACGTC.

V is TRBV28 and J is TRBJ2-7, with D tentatively TRBD2 (6 bases). The CDR3 has 15 residues. CDR1 is MDHEN, CDR2 SYDVKM, per germline. With 2 bases removed from V and 0 bases from J, the gap between germline ends came to 11 bases. This chain's CDR3 is CASSLGGLSSYEQYF. CDR3 in DNA: TGTGCCAGCAGTTTAGGAGGGTTGAGCTCCTACGAGCAGTACTTC.

This clone showed up just once. The V call is TRBV4-3, the J call TRBJ1-6, with 9 bases lining up with TRBD1. This CDR3 comprises 19 residues. V dropped 5 bases and J dropped 8; count of bases not matched to a gene: 19. Germline V gene sequence: CDR1 LGHNA, CDR2 YSLEER. The CDR3: CASSYTIQLSGQGYSPLHF. CDR3 sequence (DNA): TGCGCCAGCAGCTATACCATTCAACTTTCGGGACAGGGATATTCACCCCTCCACTTT.

The genes are TRBV6-5 and TRBJ2-7, with 11 bases fitting TRBD2. The CDR3 covers 13 residues. V gave up 7 bases and J gave up 3 bases; unmatched junction bases: 2. Germline V CDR1 and CDR2: MNHEY, SVGAGI. This chain's CDR3 is CASTTSGGYEQYF. CDR3 in DNA: TGTGCCAGCACTACTAGCGGGGGCTACGAGCAGTACTTC.

Remarks on this clone: One end of the junction does not line up with germline, which may come from a read error. V and J are TRBV19 and TRBJ2-1, with 11 bases matching TRBD2. Per the germline V gene, CDR1 is LNHDA and CDR2 is SQIVND (reference sequence). There are 16 residues in the CDR3. Here the CDR3 DNA reads TGTGCCAGTAGTCTAGATAGCGGGAGGGTCTACAATGAGCAGTTCTTC. Amino acid sequence: CASSLDSGRVYNEQFF.

The V gene is TRBV7-9, the J gene TRBJ2-7, with 7 bases lining up with TRBD1. Germline trimming cut 1 base from V and 2 bases from J; bases unmatched to any gene: 5. The CDR3 contains 15 residues. Germline V gene lookup returns CDR1 SEHNR and CDR2 FQNEAQ (reference sequence). CDR3 sequence reads: CASSLVGDRAYEQYF. CDR3 DNA: TGTGCCAGCAGCTTAGTAGGCGACAGGGCCTACGAGCAGTACTTC.

V and J are TRBV29-1 and TRBJ2-1; D is undetermined. The CDR3 spans 10 residues. CDR1 and CDR2 from the germline V gene are SQVTM and ANQGSEA. The V end lost 7 bases, the J end lost 7 bases, and 8 bases lay between the germline ends. The CDR3 bases are TGCAGCGGAGCCCATAATGAGCAGTTCTTC. Its protein product is CSGAHNEQFF.

The rearrangement joins TRBV2 to TRBJ2-3, with 9 bases identical to TRBD2. CDR1 and CDR2 (germline): SNHLY, FYNNEI. The CDR3 extends over 15 amino acids. J was trimmed by 5 bases and V by 1 base; bases with no gene match: 4. The CDR3 loop is CASSEGREGLDTQYF. CDR3 DNA: TGTGCCAGCAGTGAAGGGCGGGAGGGCCTAGATACGCAGTATTTT.

The chain couples TRBV7-2 to TRBJ2-3; D might be TRBD1 (5 bases). The ends were cut back, 5 bases at V and 4 bases at J, with 10 bases in the middle. The CDR3 has 13 residues. Looked up from germline, CDR1 is SGHTA and CDR2 is FQGNSA. The CDR3, as DNA: TGTGCCAGCAGCAAAGGACATCCAGATACGCAGTATTTT. Translation: CASSKGHPDTQYF.

This rearrangement joins TRBV4-3 to TRBJ1-6; maybe TRBD1 (6 bases). Germline CDR1 LGHNA, CDR2 YSLEER. CDR3 length equals 16 residues. Trimming took off 1 base at V and 2 bases at J, with 9 bases between the two ends. The CDR3 DNA reads TGCGCCAGCAGCCAAGCCCGGGACACCTATAATTCACCCCTCCACTTT. Protein sequence: CASSQARDTYNSPLHF.

The chain employs TRBV4-3 and TRBJ1-5; 11 bases are a match to TRBD1. V was clipped by 0 bases and J by 2 bases; unmatched bases: 6. This CDR3 has 18 amino acids. CDR1 is LGHNA and CDR2 is YSLEER in the germline V gene. Here the CDR3 DNA reads TGCGCCAGCAGCCAAGATTTGGACAGGGGGCTGGGCAATCAGCCCCAGCATTTT. Its protein is CASSQDLDRGLGNQPQHF.

This chain connects TRBV7-6 to TRBJ2-7; 11 nucleotides line up with TRBD2. V lost 2 bases and J lost 3; bases outside the gene matches: 0. The germline gives CDR1 SGHVS, CDR2 FNYEAQ. The CDR3 contains 14 residues. The CDR3 region is CASSLTSGGYEQYF. DNA of the CDR3: TGTGCCAGCAGCTTAACTAGCGGGGGCTACGAGCAGTACTTC.

The chain employs TRBV5-4 and TRBJ1-4, with 9 bases lining up with TRBD1. CDR1 and CDR2 from the germline V gene are SGHNT and YYREEE (reference sequence). The CDR3 extends over 14 amino acids. V was pared by 4 bases and J by 8 bases, with 6 bases of the junction left unmatched. CDR3: CASSHRGLREKLFF. The DNA for the CDR3 is TGTGCCAGCAGCCACAGGGGGCTTCGGGAAAAACTGTTTTTT.

The V call is TRBV10-2, the J call TRBJ2-1; a possible D gene is TRBD2 (5 bases). Between the trimmed V and J ends, which lost 2 bases and 9 bases, there was a span of 5 bases. This CDR3 region has 11 residues. Per germline, CDR1 WSHSY and CDR2 SAAADI. CDR3 amino acids: CASSEEGEQFF. The CDR3 nucleotides read TGCGCCAGCAGTGAGGAGGGTGAGCAGTTCTTC.

The chain joins TRBV15 to TRBJ2-3; TRBD2 agrees at 11 bases. Per the germline V gene, CDR1 is LNHNV and CDR2 is YYDKDF (reference sequence). The CDR3 covers 16 residues. Trimming removed 5 bases from V and 4 bases from J; junction bases left unmatched: 8. The CDR3 DNA is TGTGCCACCAGCCAGGGGAGTAGCGGGAGGGCAGATACGCAGTATTTT. Amino acid sequence: CATSQGSSGRADTQYF.

V and J are TRBV29-1 and TRBJ2-1; 10 nucleotides line up with TRBD2. This CDR3 contains 14 residues. The germline V gene encodes CDR1 SQVTM and CDR2 ANQGSEA. The trim removed 6 bases at V and 5 bases at J, leaving 7 bases unmatched. The CDR3 spells CSVPGLATNNEQFF. The CDR3 DNA sequence: TGCAGCGTGCCGGGACTAGCGACCAACAATGAGCAGTTCTTC.

This chain connects TRBV7-2 to TRBJ2-1, with 9 bases aligning to TRBD2. Per the germline V gene, CDR1 is SGHTA and CDR2 is FQGNSA. J gave up 3 bases and V 3 bases, and 6 bases lay outside the gene matches. The CDR3 loop spans 16 amino acids. CDR3 nucleotides: TGTGCCAGCAGCTTCGAGAGCGGGAGGAACTACAATGAGCAGTTCTTC. Protein: CASSFESGRNYNEQFF. The variable domain in full, with the rest retrieved from reference TRBV7-2 and TRBJ2-1, is GAGVSQSPSNKVTEKGKDVELRCDPISGHTALYWYRQSLGQGLEFLIYFQGNSAPDKSGLPSDRFSAERTGGSVSTLTIQRTQQEDSAVYLCASSFESGRNYNEQFFGPGTRLTVL.

V is TRBV11-3 and J is TRBJ1-1, with D unclear. Germline CDR1 and CDR2: SGHNT and YENEEA. V was trimmed by 5 bases and J by 7 bases, leaving 11 bases between them. The CDR3 spans 12 residues. CDR3 protein: CASSVTGVEAFF. The CDR3 nucleotides read TGTGCCAGCAGCGTTACCGGGGTTGAAGCTTTCTTT.

The rearrangement uses TRBV5-4 and TRBJ2-5; 10 bases are shared with TRBD2. The ends lost 0 bases at V and 5 bases at J; junction bases unmatched: 4. The germline gives CDR1 SGHNT, CDR2 YYREEE (reference sequence). This CDR3 has 15 amino acids. For the CDR3, the DNA is TGTGCCAGCAGCTTGGCACTAGCGGGATGGGAGACCCAGTACTTC. It codes for CASSLALAGWETQYF.